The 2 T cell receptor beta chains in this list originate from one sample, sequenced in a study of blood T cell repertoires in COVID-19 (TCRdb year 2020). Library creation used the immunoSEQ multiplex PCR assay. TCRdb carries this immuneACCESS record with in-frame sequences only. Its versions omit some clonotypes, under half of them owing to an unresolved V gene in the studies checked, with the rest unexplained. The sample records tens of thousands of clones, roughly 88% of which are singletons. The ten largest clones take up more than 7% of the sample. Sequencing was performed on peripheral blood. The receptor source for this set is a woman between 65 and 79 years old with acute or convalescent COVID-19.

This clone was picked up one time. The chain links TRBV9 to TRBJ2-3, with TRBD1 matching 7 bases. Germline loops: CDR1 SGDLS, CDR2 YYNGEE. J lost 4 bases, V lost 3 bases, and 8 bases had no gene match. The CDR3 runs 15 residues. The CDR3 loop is CASSGDDRAADTQYF. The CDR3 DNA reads TGTGCCAGCAGCGGGGATGACAGGGCCGCAGATACGCAGTATTTT.

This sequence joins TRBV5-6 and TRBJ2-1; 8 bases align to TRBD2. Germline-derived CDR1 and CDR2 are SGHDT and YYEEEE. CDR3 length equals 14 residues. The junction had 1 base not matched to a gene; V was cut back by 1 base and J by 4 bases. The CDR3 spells CASSLKRGYNEQFF. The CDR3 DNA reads TGTGCCAGCAGCTTGAAGCGGGGGTACAATGAGCAGTTCTTC.